This TCR beta chain was recorded in a study of T-cell memory formation after mild COVID-19. Study-level background: Largely, the TCR clusters proved donor specific. Overall study results and limits: There were some responding clones in pre-infection memory, which suggested that cross-reactive memory had joined. Contracting CD4+ clones lay largely in CM and EM, with CD8+ ones residing in EMRA.

Notes on this clonotype: Its antigen is still unknown.

5'RACE primed at constant segments yielded TCR alpha and TCR beta cDNA libraries bearing sample barcodes and UMIs. TCRdb reprocessed the 5' RACE reads with MiXCR, giving one entry per CDR3 protein. This sample carries about 340,000 distinct CDR3 sequences, approximately 13% of them seen once, and the ten largest clones take over 20%. Specimen: PBMCs or a T cell subset sorted from them (not recorded which). This TCR came from a man younger than 35 who had mild COVID-19 (a few samples of this study predate the infection). Cell type and time point are not known.

The CDR3 bases are TGTGCCAGCACCCCTAGCGGGAGGGTCAGTGAGCAGTTCTTC. Translating gives CASTPSGRVSEQFF. The V and J genes are TRBV12-3 or TRBV12-4 and TRBJ2-1; 12 bases match TRBD2. J was trimmed by 9 bases and V by 7 bases; bases with no gene match: 7. This CDR3 region has 14 residues.